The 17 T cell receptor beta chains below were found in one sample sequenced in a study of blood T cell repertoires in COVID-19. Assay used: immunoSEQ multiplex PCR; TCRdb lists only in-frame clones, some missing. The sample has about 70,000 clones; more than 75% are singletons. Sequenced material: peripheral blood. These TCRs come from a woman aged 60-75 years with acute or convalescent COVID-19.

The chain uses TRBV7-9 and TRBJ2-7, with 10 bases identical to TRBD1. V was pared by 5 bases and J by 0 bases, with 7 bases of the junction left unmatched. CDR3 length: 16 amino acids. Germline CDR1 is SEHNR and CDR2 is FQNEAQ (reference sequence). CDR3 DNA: TGTGCCAGCAGCGATCCGGGACAGGGGTCCTCCTACGAGCAGTACTTC. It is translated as CASSDPGQGSSYEQYF.

CDR3 sequence (DNA): TGTGCCATCAGTGAGGGGACAGGGTTCATGAACACTGAAGCTTTCTTT. The encoded protein is CAISEGTGFMNTEAFF. The chain combines TRBV10-3 with TRBJ1-1, with 9 bases matching TRBD1. V lost 2 bases, J lost 0 bases, and 4 bases stayed unmatched. The CDR3 totals 16 residues. Germline CDR1 is ENHRY and CDR2 is SYGVKD.

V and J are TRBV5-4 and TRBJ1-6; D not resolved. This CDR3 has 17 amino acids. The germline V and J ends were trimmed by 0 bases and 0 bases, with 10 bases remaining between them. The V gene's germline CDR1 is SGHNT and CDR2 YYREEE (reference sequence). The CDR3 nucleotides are TGTGCCAGCAGCTTGGATCGGGAGAGCTCCTATAATTCACCCCTCCACTTT. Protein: CASSLDRESSYNSPLHF.

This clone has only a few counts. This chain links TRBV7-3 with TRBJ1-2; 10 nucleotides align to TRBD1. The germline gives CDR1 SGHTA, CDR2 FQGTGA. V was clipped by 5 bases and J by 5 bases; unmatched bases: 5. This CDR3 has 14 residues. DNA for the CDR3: TGTGCCAGCAGCCCTTCGGACAGGGGGTATGGCTACACCTTC. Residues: CASSPSDRGYGYTF.

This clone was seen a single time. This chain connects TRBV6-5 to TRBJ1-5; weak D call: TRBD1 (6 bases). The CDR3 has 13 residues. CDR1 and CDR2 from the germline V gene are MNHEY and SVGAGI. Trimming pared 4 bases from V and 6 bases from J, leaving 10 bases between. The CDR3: CASSSGTLQPQHF. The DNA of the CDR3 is TGTGCCAGCAGTTCCGGGACACTTCAGCCCCAGCATTTT.

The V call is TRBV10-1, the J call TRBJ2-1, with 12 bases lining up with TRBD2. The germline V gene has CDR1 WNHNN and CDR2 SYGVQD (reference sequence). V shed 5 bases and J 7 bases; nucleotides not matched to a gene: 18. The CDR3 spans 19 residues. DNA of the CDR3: TGCGCCAGCAGTTCTCGGGTGGCTAGCGGGGGGGTAATGGCTAATGAGCAGTTCTTC. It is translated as CASSSRVASGGVMANEQFF.

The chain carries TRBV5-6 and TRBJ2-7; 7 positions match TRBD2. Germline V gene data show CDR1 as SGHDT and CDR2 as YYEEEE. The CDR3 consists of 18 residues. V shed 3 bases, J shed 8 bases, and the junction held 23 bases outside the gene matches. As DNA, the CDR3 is TGTGCCAGCAGCTGGGAGGGCGGATTTGGGACGGGACTAAGGAAGCAGTACTTC. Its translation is CASSWEGGFGTGLRKQYF.

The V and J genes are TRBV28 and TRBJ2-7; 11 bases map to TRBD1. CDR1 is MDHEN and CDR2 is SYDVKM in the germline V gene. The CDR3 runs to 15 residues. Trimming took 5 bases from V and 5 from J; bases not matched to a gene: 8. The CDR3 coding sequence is TGTGCCAGCAGTCCCTACGGACAGGGGGCAGACGAGCAGTACTTC. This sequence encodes CASSPYGQGADEQYF.

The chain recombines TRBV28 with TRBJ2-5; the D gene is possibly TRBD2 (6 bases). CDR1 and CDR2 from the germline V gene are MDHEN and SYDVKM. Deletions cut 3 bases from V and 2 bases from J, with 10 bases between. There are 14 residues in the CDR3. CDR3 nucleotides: TGTGCCAGCAGTTTCGGAGGGCGGCAAGAGACCCAGTACTTC. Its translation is CASSFGGRQETQYF.

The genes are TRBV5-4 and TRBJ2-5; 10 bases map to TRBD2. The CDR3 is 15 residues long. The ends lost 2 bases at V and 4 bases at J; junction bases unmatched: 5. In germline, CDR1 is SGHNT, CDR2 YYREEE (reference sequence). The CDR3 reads CASSFSLAGVETQYF. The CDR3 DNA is TGTGCCAGCAGCTTTTCGCTAGCGGGGGTAGAGACCCAGTACTTC.

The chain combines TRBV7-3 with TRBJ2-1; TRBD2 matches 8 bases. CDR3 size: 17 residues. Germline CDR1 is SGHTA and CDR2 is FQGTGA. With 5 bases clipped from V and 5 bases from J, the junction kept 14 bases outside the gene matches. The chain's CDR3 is CASSPGLIAGQNNEQFF. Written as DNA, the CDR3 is TGTGCCAGCAGCCCCGGGCTTATAGCGGGGCAAAACAATGAGCAGTTCTTC.

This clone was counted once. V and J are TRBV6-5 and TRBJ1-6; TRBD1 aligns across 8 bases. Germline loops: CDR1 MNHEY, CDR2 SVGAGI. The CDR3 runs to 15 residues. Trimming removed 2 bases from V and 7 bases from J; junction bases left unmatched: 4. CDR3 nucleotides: TGTGCCAGCAGTTACCAGGGGGCGCAAAATTCACCCCTCCACTTT. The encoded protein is CASSYQGAQNSPLHF.

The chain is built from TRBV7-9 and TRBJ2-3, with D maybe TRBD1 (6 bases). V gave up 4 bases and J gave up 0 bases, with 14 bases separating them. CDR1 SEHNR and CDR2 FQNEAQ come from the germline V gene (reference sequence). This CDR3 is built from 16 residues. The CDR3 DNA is TGTGCCAGCAGCTCCACCGACAGGACTAGCACAGATACGCAGTATTTT. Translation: CASSSTDRTSTDTQYF.

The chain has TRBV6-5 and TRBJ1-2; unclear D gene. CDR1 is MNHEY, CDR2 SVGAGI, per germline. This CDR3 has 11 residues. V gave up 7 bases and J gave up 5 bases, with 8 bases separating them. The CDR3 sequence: CASTERYGYTF. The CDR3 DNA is TGTGCCAGCACCGAGAGGTATGGCTACACCTTC.

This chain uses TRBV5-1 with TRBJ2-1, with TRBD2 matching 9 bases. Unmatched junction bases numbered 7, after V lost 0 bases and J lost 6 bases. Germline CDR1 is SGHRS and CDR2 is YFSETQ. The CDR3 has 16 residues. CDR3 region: CASSLGSLAGSNEQFF. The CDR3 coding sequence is TGCGCCAGCAGCTTGGGGTCCCTAGCGGGGAGCAATGAGCAGTTCTTC.

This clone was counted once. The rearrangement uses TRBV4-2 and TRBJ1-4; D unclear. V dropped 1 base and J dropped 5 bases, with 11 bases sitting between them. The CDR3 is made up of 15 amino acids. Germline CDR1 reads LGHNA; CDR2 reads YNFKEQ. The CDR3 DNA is TGTGCCAGCAGCCAAGCCCCGGGGAGGAATGAAAAACTGTTTTTT. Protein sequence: CASSQAPGRNEKLFF.

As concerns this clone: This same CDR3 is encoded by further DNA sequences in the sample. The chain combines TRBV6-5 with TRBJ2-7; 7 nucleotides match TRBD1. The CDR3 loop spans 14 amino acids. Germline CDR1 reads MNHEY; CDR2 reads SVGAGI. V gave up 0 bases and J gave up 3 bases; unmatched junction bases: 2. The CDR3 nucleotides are TGTGCCAGCAGTTACTCCCGACAGGGCTACGAGCAGTACTTC. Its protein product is CASSYSRQGYEQYF.